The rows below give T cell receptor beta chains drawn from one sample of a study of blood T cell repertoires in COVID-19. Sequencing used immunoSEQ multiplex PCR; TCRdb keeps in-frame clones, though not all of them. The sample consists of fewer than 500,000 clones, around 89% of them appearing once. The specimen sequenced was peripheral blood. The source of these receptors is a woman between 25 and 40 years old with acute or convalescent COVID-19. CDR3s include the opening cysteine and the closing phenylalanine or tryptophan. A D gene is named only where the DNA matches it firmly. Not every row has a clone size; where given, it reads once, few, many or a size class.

CDR3nt: TGTGCCAGCAGCTCACCCGGGACTAGCGGGCAAACCTACAATGAGCAGTTCTTC
CDR3aa: CASSSPGTSGQTYNEQFF
v_gene: TRBV7-6
j_gene: TRBJ2-1
d_gene: TRBD2
abundance: NA

CDR3nt: TGTGCCAGTCGGGACAGGGGGTTTGGTGTTGAAAAACTGTTTTTT
CDR3aa: CASRDRGFGVEKLFF
v_gene: TRBV2
j_gene: TRBJ1-4
d_gene: TRBD1
abundance: once

CDR3nt: TGCGCCAGCAGCTTGGGGACAGGGTTACAGAACGAGCAGTACTTC
CDR3aa: CASSLGTGLQNEQYF
v_gene: TRBV5-1
j_gene: TRBJ2-7
d_gene: TRBD1
abundance: NA

CDR3nt: TGTGCCAGCAGCTCTAGGGTGAGGGTAGGAGTACACCCCGAAGAGACCCAGTACTTC
CDR3aa: CASSSRVRVGVHPEETQYF
v_gene: TRBV7-9
j_gene: TRBJ2-5
d_gene: NA
abundance: many

CDR3nt: TGTGCCAGTAGTCGGGACAGGGGGGAGACCCAGTACTTC
CDR3aa: CASSRDRGETQYF
v_gene: TRBV19
j_gene: TRBJ2-5
d_gene: TRBD1
abundance: NA

CDR3nt: TGTGCCAGCAGCCACGAAATACAGGGTTCGGGGAACACTGAAGCTTTCTTT
CDR3aa: CASSHEIQGSGNTEAFF
v_gene: TRBV4-2
j_gene: TRBJ1-1
d_gene: NA
abundance: once

CDR3nt: TGTGCCAGCAGAAAGGACAGGTCCCAAACCTACGAGCAGTACTTC
CDR3aa: CASRKDRSQTYEQYF
v_gene: TRBV28
j_gene: TRBJ2-7
d_gene: TRBD1
abundance: NA

CDR3nt: TGTGCCAGCAGTGCACAACAGGGGATCCCCAATCAGCCCCAGCATTTT
CDR3aa: CASSAQQGIPNQPQHF
v_gene: TRBV2
j_gene: TRBJ1-5
d_gene: TRBD1
abundance: few

CDR3nt: TGTGCCAGCAGCCAGGGCAGCTACGAGCAGTACTTC
CDR3aa: CASSQGSYEQYF
v_gene: TRBV3-1/TRBV3-2
j_gene: TRBJ2-7
d_gene: NA
abundance: few

CDR3nt: TGTGCCAGCGGAGGGACTAGCGGGGGGGCCTACAATGAGCAGTTCTTC
CDR3aa: CASGGTSGGAYNEQFF
v_gene: TRBV18
j_gene: TRBJ2-1
d_gene: TRBD2
abundance: NA

CDR3nt: TGTGCCAGCAGCCCGGGGGGGTCTAGCACAGATACGCAGTATTTT
CDR3aa: CASSPGGSSTDTQYF
v_gene: TRBV5-5
j_gene: TRBJ2-3
d_gene: TRBD2
abundance: few

CDR3nt: TGCGCCAGCAGCCCCTTTGGGCTGACGGGGAGCCAAGAGACCCAGTACTTC
CDR3aa: CASSPFGLTGSQETQYF
v_gene: TRBV5-1
j_gene: TRBJ2-5
d_gene: NA
abundance: NA

CDR3nt: TGCGCCAGCAGTAGCAGGGAAGATTCACCCCTCCACTTT
CDR3aa: CASSSREDSPLHF
v_gene: TRBV10-1
j_gene: TRBJ1-6
d_gene: NA
abundance: few

CDR3nt: TGCGCCAGCAGCCTTGGGGGCCTCTCTGGAAACACCATATATTTT
CDR3aa: CASSLGGLSGNTIYF
v_gene: TRBV5-1
j_gene: TRBJ1-3
d_gene: NA
abundance: NA

CDR3nt: TGTGCCAGCTCCAGGGGTAGGAATGAAAAACTGTTTTTT
CDR3aa: CASSRGRNEKLFF
v_gene: TRBV18
j_gene: TRBJ1-4
d_gene: NA
abundance: NA

CDR3nt: TGCGCCAGCAGCTTACCGACTAGCGGGGGGGAAAATGAGCAGTTCTTC
CDR3aa: CASSLPTSGGENEQFF
v_gene: TRBV5-1
j_gene: TRBJ2-1
d_gene: TRBD2
abundance: NA

CDR3nt: TGCGCCAGCAGCGCCCAGGGGACCCAGTACTTC
CDR3aa: CASSAQGTQYF
v_gene: TRBV5-1
j_gene: TRBJ2-5
d_gene: NA
abundance: NA

CDR3nt: TGTGCCAGCAGTTCGTGGTTAGCGGGGGGGCCCTACAATGAGCAGTTCTTC
CDR3aa: CASSSWLAGGPYNEQFF
v_gene: TRBV7-9
j_gene: TRBJ2-1
d_gene: TRBD2
abundance: NA

CDR3nt: TGCGCCAGCAGCTTGGTTCAGGGAGAGACCCAGTACTTC
CDR3aa: CASSLVQGETQYF
v_gene: TRBV5-1
j_gene: TRBJ2-5
d_gene: NA
abundance: NA

CDR3nt: TGTGCCAGCAGCTTCGGACAGTTCACAGATACGCAGTATTTT
CDR3aa: CASSFGQFTDTQYF
v_gene: TRBV7-3
j_gene: TRBJ2-3
d_gene: NA
abundance: NA

CDR3nt: TGCGCCAGCAGACCCTTTGGCGGGACAGCCTCCTCCTACGAGCAGTACTTC
CDR3aa: CASRPFGGTASSYEQYF
v_gene: TRBV5-1
j_gene: TRBJ2-7
d_gene: NA
abundance: NA

CDR3nt: TGTGCCAGTTCGACCAGGATGGCAAGCAATCAGCCCCAGCATTTT
CDR3aa: CASSTRMASNQPQHF
v_gene: TRBV28
j_gene: TRBJ1-5
d_gene: NA
abundance: NA

CDR3nt: TGTGCCAGCAGCTTAGGGGGCAGGAATTACTACGAGCAGTACTTC
CDR3aa: CASSLGGRNYYEQYF
v_gene: TRBV11-2
j_gene: TRBJ2-7
d_gene: NA
abundance: NA

CDR3nt: TGTGCCAGCAGCCCAAGACTAGCGGGGGGGCTATGGACAGATACGCAGTATTTT
CDR3aa: CASSPRLAGGLWTDTQYF
v_gene: TRBV5-6
j_gene: TRBJ2-3
d_gene: TRBD2
abundance: few

CDR3nt: TGCGCCAGCAGCCTGGGGTTCGGGGGGGCCGTCCAGGCGCAGTATTTT
CDR3aa: CASSLGFGGAVQAQYF
v_gene: TRBV5-1
j_gene: TRBJ2-3
d_gene: TRBD2
abundance: NA

CDR3nt: TGTGCCAGCAGCATCTCGACAGGGAAGAGCACTGAAGCTTTCTTT
CDR3aa: CASSISTGKSTEAFF
v_gene: TRBV5-4
j_gene: TRBJ1-1
d_gene: TRBD1
abundance: NA

CDR3nt: TGTGCCAGCAGCGGGGACAGCGTCCTGGGCGAGCAGTACTTC
CDR3aa: CASSGDSVLGEQYF
v_gene: TRBV7-2
j_gene: TRBJ2-7
d_gene: TRBD1
abundance: NA

CDR3nt: TGTGCCAGCAGTGTGGGGAGTGGCTACGAGCAGTACTTC
CDR3aa: CASSVGSGYEQYF
v_gene: TRBV6-4
j_gene: TRBJ2-7
d_gene: NA
abundance: once

CDR3nt: TGTGCCAGTGGGACTAGCGGCACAGATACGCAGTATTTT
CDR3aa: CASGTSGTDTQYF
v_gene: TRBV19
j_gene: TRBJ2-3
d_gene: TRBD2
abundance: NA

CDR3nt: TGTGCCAGCAGTTCTCTGGGACAGGGGTTGTGGTACGAGCAGTACTTC
CDR3aa: CASSSLGQGLWYEQYF
v_gene: TRBV28
j_gene: TRBJ2-7
d_gene: TRBD1
abundance: NA

CDR3nt: TGTGCCAGCAGTTCCAGTAGGGACAGGGGAAGGAGCTCCTATAATTCACCCCTCCACTTT
CDR3aa: CASSSSRDRGRSSYNSPLHF
v_gene: TRBV27
j_gene: TRBJ1-6
d_gene: TRBD1
abundance: NA

CDR3nt: NA
CDR3aa: CASSEFGPGGSTRAFF
v_gene: TRBV6-1
j_gene: TRBJ1-1
d_gene: NA
abundance: NA

CDR3nt: TGTGCCAGCAGCTTACGGTCCCTCGACACCGGGGAGCTGTTTTTT
CDR3aa: CASSLRSLDTGELFF
v_gene: TRBV11-3
j_gene: TRBJ2-2
d_gene: NA
abundance: once

CDR3nt: TGTGCCAGCAGCAAACTAGCGGGGGACCTCGGGTTGGGGGAGCTGTTTTTT
CDR3aa: CASSKLAGDLGLGELFF
v_gene: TRBV21-1
j_gene: TRBJ2-2
d_gene: NA
abundance: NA

CDR3nt: TGTGCCTGGGGCGACAGGGACTATGGCTACACCTTC
CDR3aa: CAWGDRDYGYTF
v_gene: TRBV30
j_gene: TRBJ1-2
d_gene: TRBD1
abundance: NA

CDR3nt: TGCGCCAGCAGCCAACCGGCAGGGGGTTATAATTCACCCCTCCACTTT
CDR3aa: CASSQPAGGYNSPLHF
v_gene: TRBV4-1
j_gene: TRBJ1-6
d_gene: TRBD1
abundance: NA

CDR3nt: TGCGCCAGCAGCTCGGACGGGATCAATCAGCCCCAGCATTTT
CDR3aa: CASSSDGINQPQHF
v_gene: TRBV5-1
j_gene: TRBJ1-5
d_gene: NA
abundance: NA

CDR3nt: TGCAGTGCTAGTAGAGCGGCTACTATCGGGGATGAGCAGTTCTTC
CDR3aa: CSASRAATIGDEQFF
v_gene: TRBV20-1
j_gene: TRBJ2-1
d_gene: NA
abundance: NA

CDR3nt: TGTGCCAGCAGCCGAGAGACTAGCGGCCCCACAGATACGCAGTATTTT
CDR3aa: CASSRETSGPTDTQYF
v_gene: TRBV3-1/TRBV3-2
j_gene: TRBJ2-3
d_gene: TRBD2
abundance: NA

CDR3nt: TGTGCCAGCAGCCAAGATAGTACGGGAAATTCACCCCTCCACTTT
CDR3aa: CASSQDSTGNSPLHF
v_gene: TRBV4-2
j_gene: TRBJ1-6
d_gene: NA
abundance: NA

CDR3nt: TGTGCCAGCAGCCAATCACTTAATTCACCCCTCCACTTT
CDR3aa: CASSQSLNSPLHF
v_gene: TRBV14
j_gene: TRBJ1-6
d_gene: NA
abundance: NA

CDR3nt: TGTGCAAGTCGCCCGCAGGGGGCCTACGAGCAGTACTTC
CDR3aa: CASRPQGAYEQYF
v_gene: TRBV12-2
j_gene: TRBJ2-7
d_gene: NA
abundance: NA

CDR3nt: TGTGCCAGCAGTTCAGGACAAGCCCGGGGGACTGAAGCTTTCTTT
CDR3aa: CASSSGQARGTEAFF
v_gene: TRBV6-5
j_gene: TRBJ1-1
d_gene: NA
abundance: NA

CDR3nt: TGTGCCAGCAGCCAAGATCGCGGGGGCACATACAATGAGCAGTTCTTC
CDR3aa: CASSQDRGGTYNEQFF
v_gene: TRBV4-2
j_gene: TRBJ2-1
d_gene: NA
abundance: NA

CDR3nt: TGCGCCAGCAGCTTGGGACTAGGAATCTACGAGCAGTACTTC
CDR3aa: CASSLGLGIYEQYF
v_gene: TRBV5-1
j_gene: TRBJ2-7
d_gene: NA
abundance: NA

CDR3nt: TGTGCCAGCAGCGTAGAAGCTAGCGGGGGGGCGAGAGGGGAGCTGTTTTTT
CDR3aa: CASSVEASGGARGELFF
v_gene: TRBV9
j_gene: TRBJ2-2
d_gene: TRBD2
abundance: NA

CDR3nt: TGTGCCAGCAGTTGGTCTCAGGTTGATGGCTACACCTTC
CDR3aa: CASSWSQVDGYTF
v_gene: TRBV27
j_gene: TRBJ1-2
d_gene: NA
abundance: once

CDR3nt: TGTGCCAGCAGCTTCGGGATGGGCACCCTCAATGAGCAGTTCTTC
CDR3aa: CASSFGMGTLNEQFF
v_gene: TRBV7-2
j_gene: TRBJ2-1
d_gene: NA
abundance: NA

CDR3nt: TGTGCCACCAGCAGAGATAACCGGGAACGGAACAAGGAGCCCCAGCATTTT
CDR3aa: CATSRDNRERNKEPQHF
v_gene: TRBV15
j_gene: TRBJ1-5
d_gene: NA
abundance: NA

CDR3nt: TGTGCCAGCCGAGCAGGGTCCCTTGGCTACACCTTC
CDR3aa: CASRAGSLGYTF
v_gene: TRBV28
j_gene: TRBJ1-2
d_gene: NA
abundance: NA

CDR3nt: TGTGCCAGCAGCCCGACTAGTTACGAGCAGTACTTC
CDR3aa: CASSPTSYEQYF
v_gene: TRBV12-3/TRBV12-4
j_gene: TRBJ2-7
d_gene: NA
abundance: NA

CDR3nt: TGTGCCATCAGTGAGTCGCCACTGACATATGGCTACACCTTC
CDR3aa: CAISESPLTYGYTF
v_gene: TRBV10-3
j_gene: TRBJ1-2
d_gene: NA
abundance: NA

CDR3nt: TGTGCCAGCAGCGGAGATACAGGGGACCCCTACAATGAGCAGTTCTTC
CDR3aa: CASSGDTGDPYNEQFF
v_gene: TRBV9
j_gene: TRBJ2-1
d_gene: TRBD1
abundance: NA

CDR3nt: TGTGCCTGGAGTTTACAGGGTTCGGCTGGAAACACCATATATTTT
CDR3aa: CAWSLQGSAGNTIYF
v_gene: TRBV30
j_gene: TRBJ1-3
d_gene: NA
abundance: NA